This T cell receptor (beta chain) was recorded in a study of response to subunit inactivated influenza vaccine. TCRdb processed the RT-PCR reads anew with MiXCR; each CDR3 protein has one entry. The table lists approximately 730,000 distinct CDR3 sequences, more than 11% of them singletons. At least ten counts were recorded for this clonotype. V was shortened by 6 bases and J by 5 bases, with 13 bases between the two germline ends. The CDR3 covers 13 residues. V gene TRBV12-3 or TRBV12-4 combines with J gene TRBJ2-5; D gene unclear. This TCR derives from a man in his forties or fifties who received an inactivated influenza vaccine. The material sequenced was PBMCs from blood, taken less than 15 days before vaccination. The CDR3 DNA reads as TGTGCCAGCAGCTCACTTCCGGTGGAGACCCAGTACTTC. Amino acids: CASSSLPVETQYF.